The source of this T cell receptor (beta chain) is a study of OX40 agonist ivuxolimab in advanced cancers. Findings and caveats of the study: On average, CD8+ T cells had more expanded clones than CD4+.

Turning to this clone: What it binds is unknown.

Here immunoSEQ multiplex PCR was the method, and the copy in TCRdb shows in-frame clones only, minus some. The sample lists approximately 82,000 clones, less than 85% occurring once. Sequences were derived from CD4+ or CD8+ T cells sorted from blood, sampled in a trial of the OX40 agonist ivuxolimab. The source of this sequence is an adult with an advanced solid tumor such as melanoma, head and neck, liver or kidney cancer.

Here the CDR3 DNA reads TGTGCCATCAGTGAGTCTAAAGGGAGTACCTACAATGAGCAGTTCTTC. Translated, it gives CAISESKGSTYNEQFF. J is TRBJ2-1 and V is TRBV10-3, with a weak D call TRBD2 (5 bases). CDR1 is ENHRY, CDR2 SYGVKD, per germline. Trimming took 0 bases from V and 2 from J, leaving 11 bases between them. The CDR3 runs to 16 residues.